The source of this TCR beta chain is a study of blood T cell repertoires in COVID-19. About the study: From T cells, B-cell-depleted T cells, or PBMCs came the material, which was cDNA or gDNA.

Germline V lookup: CDR1 MNHEY, CDR2 SVGAGI. This CDR3 region has 16 residues. Trimming took off 2 bases at V and 10 bases at J, with 20 bases between the two ends. Some clones are missing from TCRdb's copy, which holds only in-frame ones; the method was immunoSEQ multiplex PCR. The data contain tens of thousands of clones, almost 85% of them singletons. Sequencing was done on a sample of peripheral blood. The rearrangement links TRBV6-5 to TRBJ1-4; D is perhaps TRBD1 (6 bases). This sequence was found in a human donor in a cohort sampled during active COVID-19. The chain's CDR3 is CASSYESTGLMVKLFF. The CDR3 DNA reads TGTGCCAGCAGTTACGAGAGCACAGGGTTGATGGTAAAACTGTTTTTT.